The clone carrying this TCR beta chain has a count of ten or more. The sample is drawn from a study of HIV-infected patients and healthy controls. Alpha and beta constant-region primers primed reverse transcription of 400 to 500 ng RNA. Separate chain-specific third strand synthesis with multiplexing indices produced the alpha and beta libraries. One entry per CDR3 protein, called by TCRdb with MiXCR from the 5' RACE reads. In the table there are 9,400 or so distinct CDR3 sequences, approximately 7.9% of which are singletons. Follow-up blood was drawn about 14 weeks, roughly three months, after antiretroviral therapy began. All unsorted peripheral T cells were captured because whole blood was used without fractionation. The germline gives CDR1 LNHDA, CDR2 SQIVND (reference sequence). This CDR3 contains 16 residues. With V trimmed by 5 bases and J by 1 base, 8 bases remained unmatched.

This TCR was recovered from an adult with HIV infection. The sample here was blood, taken during antiretroviral therapy. The chain joins TRBV19 to TRBJ2-3; 8 bases are a match to TRBD2. CDR3 nucleotides: TGTGCCAGTAGTGTCCAAGCGGGAGTCGGCACAGATACGCAGTATTTT. This sequence encodes CASSVQAGVGTDTQYF.